This T cell receptor beta chain was sequenced in a study of Ad26.COV2.S vaccination and SARS-CoV-2 variants. Profiling relied on immunoSEQ multiplex PCR, and the TCRdb table lists in-frame clones only, not all of them. The top ten hold nearly 1.5% of the sample, which has about 680,000 clones, roughly 90% seen once. A remark on this clone: Its antigen remains unknown.

Findings and limits, study-wide: Vaccine recipients surpassed placebo recipients in spike-specific TCR breadth. The TCR-based breadth and depth measures might underestimate overall T cell responses.

Treatment meaning: 15 to 20 received Ad26.COV2.S at low or high dose, single or two shots; about 5 received placebo; per-sample allocation not given. At day 63 after the first vaccine or placebo injection, samples were drawn. This clonotype was obtained from a person between 18 and 60 years old who received the Ad26.COV2.S COVID-19 vaccine or a placebo. Sequenced here: peripheral blood, sampled in a trial of Ad26.COV2.S vaccine versus placebo.

In DNA form, the CDR3 reads TGTGCCAGCTCACCGAGGGACAGCGATGAAAAACTGTTTTTT. It specifies CASSPRDSDEKLFF. This chain joins TRBV18 and TRBJ1-4; 7 nucleotides match TRBD1. The V gene end was trimmed by 3 bases and the J gene end by 6 bases; junction bases not matched to a gene: 4. This CDR3 has 14 residues. Germline CDR1 and CDR2: KGHSH and LQKENI.